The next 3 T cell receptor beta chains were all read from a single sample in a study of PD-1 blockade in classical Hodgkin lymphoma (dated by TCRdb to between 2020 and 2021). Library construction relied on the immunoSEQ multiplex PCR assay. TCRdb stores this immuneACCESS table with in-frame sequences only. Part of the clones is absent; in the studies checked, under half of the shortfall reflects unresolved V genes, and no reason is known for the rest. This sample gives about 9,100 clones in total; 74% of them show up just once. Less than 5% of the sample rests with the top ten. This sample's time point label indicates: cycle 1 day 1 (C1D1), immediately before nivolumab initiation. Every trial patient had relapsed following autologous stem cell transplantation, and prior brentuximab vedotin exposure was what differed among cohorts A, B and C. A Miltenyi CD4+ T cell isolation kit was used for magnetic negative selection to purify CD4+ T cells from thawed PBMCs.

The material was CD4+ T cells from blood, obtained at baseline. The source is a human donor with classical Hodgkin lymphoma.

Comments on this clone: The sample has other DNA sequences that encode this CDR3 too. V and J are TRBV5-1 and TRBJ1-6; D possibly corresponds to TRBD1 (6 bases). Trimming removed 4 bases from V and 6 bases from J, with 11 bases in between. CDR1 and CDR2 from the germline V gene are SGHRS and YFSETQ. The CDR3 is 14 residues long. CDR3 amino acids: CASSPQGSNSPLHF. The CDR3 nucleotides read TGCGCCAGCAGCCCACAGGGTAGTAATTCACCCCTCCACTTT.

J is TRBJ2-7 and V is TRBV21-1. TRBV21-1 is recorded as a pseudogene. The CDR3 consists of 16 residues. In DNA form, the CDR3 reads TGTGCCAGCAGCCGACGGGGCCGGGACGGCTCCTACGAGCAGTACTTC. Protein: CASSRRGRDGSYEQYF.

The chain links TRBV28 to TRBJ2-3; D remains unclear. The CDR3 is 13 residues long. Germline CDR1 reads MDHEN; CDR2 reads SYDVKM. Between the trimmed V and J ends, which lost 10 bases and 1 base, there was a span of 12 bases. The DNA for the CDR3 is TGTGCCACCAACCGTAGGGGCACAGATACGCAGTATTTT. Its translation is CATNRRGTDTQYF.